The 30 T cell receptor beta chains below all came from one sample that was sequenced in a study of blood T cell repertoires in COVID-19. Sequenced by immunoSEQ multiplex PCR; TCRdb stores in-frame clones only, minus some. The sample holds some 390,000 clones, 75% to 90% seen once. Sequencing was done on a sample of PBMCs or T cells enriched from blood (not recorded which). These receptors were taken from a man aged 25 to 45 who had recovered from COVID-19.

The genes are TRBV6-5 and TRBJ1-5, with D perhaps matching TRBD1 (5 bases). V was pared by 5 bases and J by 6 bases, with 14 bases between. The germline gives CDR1 MNHEY, CDR2 SVGAGI. The CDR3 runs to 14 residues. The CDR3 region is CASSIQGGGQPQHF. The CDR3 nucleotides are TGTGCCAGCAGTATCCAGGGAGGCGGTCAGCCCCAGCATTTT.

Turning to this clone: Other DNA sequences from this sample encode an identical CDR3 as well. The gene calls are TRBV12-3 or TRBV12-4 and TRBJ1-1; D call uncertain. CDR3 length: 12 amino acids. Trimming pared 3 bases from V and 3 bases from J, leaving 5 bases between. The CDR3 DNA sequence: TGTGCCAGCAGTTTCAGCGACACTGAAGCTTTCTTT. As protein: CASSFSDTEAFF.

This clone was recorded only once. The rearrangement joins TRBV11-2 to TRBJ2-7; no reliable D call. V was pared by 5 bases and J by 3 bases, with 14 bases between. The CDR3 extends over 14 amino acids. The V gene's germline CDR1 is SGHAT and CDR2 FQNNGV. CDR3 nucleotide sequence: TGTGCCAGCAGCCAGTATCAGGTGATCTACGAGCAGTACTTC. The encoded protein is CASSQYQVIYEQYF.

There are a few counts of this clone. The rearrangement links TRBV28 to TRBJ1-6, with D possibly matching TRBD1 (5 bases). CDR3 length: 13 amino acids. CDR1 is MDHEN, CDR2 SYDVKM, per germline. The V and J ends lost 7 bases and 9 bases respectively, with 13 bases between them. The CDR3 spells CASKAQEGSPLHF. The CDR3 nucleotides are TGTGCCAGCAAGGCACAGGAAGGTTCACCCCTCCACTTT.

Turning to this clone: Different DNA sequences within this sample yield the same CDR3. The chain links TRBV4-2 to TRBJ2-3; D is possibly TRBD1 (5 bases). The CDR3 spans 15 residues. Germline V CDR1 and CDR2: LGHNA, YNFKEQ. Between the trimmed V and J ends, which lost 1 base and 0 bases, there was a span of 8 bases. Here the CDR3 reads CASSQGGGSTDTQYF. In DNA, the CDR3 is TGTGCCAGCAGCCAAGGGGGCGGCAGCACAGATACGCAGTATTTT.

V is TRBV11-2 and J is TRBJ1-1; unclear D gene. CDR3 length: 12 residues. Trimming removed 6 bases from V and 1 base from J, with 6 bases in between. Germline V lookup: CDR1 SGHAT, CDR2 FQNNGV. CDR3 region: CASRMANTEAFF. CDR3 bases: TGTGCCAGCAGGATGGCGAACACTGAAGCTTTCTTT.

V and J are TRBV4-1 and TRBJ2-1; 8 bases agree with TRBD2. The CDR3 covers 17 residues. CDR1 and CDR2 from the germline V gene are MGHRA and YSYEKL. V was pared by 1 base and J by 7 bases, with 12 bases of the junction left unmatched. The CDR3 loop is CASSQVGGTRGGNEQFF. The CDR3 bases are TGCGCCAGCAGCCAAGTGGGCGGGACTAGGGGGGGTAATGAGCAGTTCTTC.

The V call is TRBV3-1 (or the pseudogene TRBV3-2), the J call TRBJ1-5; D is undetermined. V was trimmed by 0 bases and J by 7 bases, leaving 10 bases between them. This CDR3 contains 14 residues. Germline CDR1 LGHDT, CDR2 YNNKEL (reference sequence). CDR3 in amino acids: CASSQESGGQPQHF. Here the CDR3 DNA reads TGTGCCAGCAGCCAAGAATCCGGAGGCCAGCCCCAGCATTTT.

The chain employs TRBV28 and TRBJ1-5; 8 bases map to TRBD1. Germline trimming cut 5 bases from V and 7 bases from J; bases unmatched to any gene: 7. The CDR3 spans 14 residues. CDR1 MDHEN and CDR2 SYDVKM come from the germline V gene. Written as DNA, the CDR3 is TGTGCCAGCAGTAACAGGGGGAATTGGCAGCCCCAGCATTTT. This codes for CASSNRGNWQPQHF.

The chain joins TRBV2 to TRBJ1-3; D is unresolved. Deletions cut 6 bases from V and 3 bases from J, with 6 bases between. The CDR3 covers 12 residues. Germline V lookup: CDR1 SNHLY, CDR2 FYNNEI. CDR3 nucleotide sequence: TGTGCCAGCAGCCTTTTTGGAAACACCATATATTTT. Translating gives CASSLFGNTIYF. Filled out from reference TRBV2 and TRBJ1-3, the complete variable domain reads EPEVTQTPSHQVTQMGQEVILRCVPISNHLYFYWYRQILGQKVEFLVSFYNNEISEKSEIFDDQFSVERPDGSNFTLKIRSTKLEDSAMYFCASSLFGNTIYFGEGSWLTVV.

This clone was seen only a few times. The gene calls are TRBV18 and TRBJ1-5; 8 positions agree with TRBD1. The ends lost 4 bases at V and 2 bases at J; junction bases unmatched: 4. This CDR3 spans 15 amino acids. Germline CDR1 reads KGHSH; CDR2 reads LQKENI. CDR3 coding DNA: TGTGCCAGCTCACAAGGACAGGGCGGCAATCAGCCCCAGCATTTT. It yields the protein CASSQGQGGNQPQHF.

This rearrangement joins TRBV5-4 to TRBJ2-3; D gene uncertain. Germline V gives CDR1 SGHNT, CDR2 YYREEE (reference sequence). The CDR3 consists of 15 residues. Trimming shortened V by 4 bases and J by 0 bases, and 12 bases separated the two germline ends. DNA for the CDR3: TGTGCCAGCAGCCATATAAGCGACAGCACAGATACGCAGTATTTT. It encodes CASSHISDSTDTQYF. Combining the CDR3 with reference TRBV5-4 and TRBJ2-3 gives the whole variable domain ETGVTQSPTHLIKTRGQQVTLRCSSQSGHNTVSWYQQALGQGPQFIFQYYREEENGRGNFPPRFSGLQFPNYSSELNVNALELDDSALYLCASSHISDSTDTQYFGPGTRLTVL.

The rearrangement uses TRBV5-1 and TRBJ2-5; 8 bases match TRBD2. Per the germline V gene, CDR1 is SGHRS and CDR2 is YFSETQ. The CDR3 runs 16 residues. The J segment lost 5 bases and the V segment lost 4 bases, leaving 13 bases of the junction unmatched. CDR3 protein: CASSGGMTSVGETQYF. CDR3 nucleotide sequence: TGCGCCAGCAGCGGGGGGATGACTAGCGTGGGCGAGACCCAGTACTTC.

The rearrangement links TRBV5-1 to TRBJ2-5; possibly TRBD1 for D (5 bases). Looked up from germline, CDR1 is SGHRS and CDR2 is YFSETQ. The CDR3 runs 14 residues. With 1 base removed from V and 2 bases from J, the gap between germline ends came to 9 bases. CDR3 in amino acids: CASSLQGSQETQYF. Written as DNA, the CDR3 is TGCGCCAGCAGCTTGCAGGGCTCTCAAGAGACCCAGTACTTC.

The chain recombines TRBV28 with TRBJ2-2; 12 bases map to TRBD2. CDR1 and CDR2 from the germline V gene are MDHEN and SYDVKM. The junction had 6 bases not matched to a gene; V was cut back by 5 bases and J by 5 bases. The CDR3 is 16 amino acids. The chain's CDR3 is CASSVRTSGMTGELFF. The CDR3 DNA reads as TGTGCCAGCAGTGTTCGGACTAGCGGGATGACCGGGGAGCTGTTTTTT.

V usage is TRBV28 and J usage is TRBJ2-2, with 12 bases identical to TRBD2. V lost 2 bases to trimming and J lost 4 bases; unmatched junction nucleotides: 5. Germline values: CDR1 MDHEN, CDR2 SYDVKM. CDR3 size: 17 residues. CDR3 sequence: CASSLLAGGRATGELFF. The CDR3 nucleotides are TGTGCCAGCAGTTTACTAGCGGGAGGGCGGGCCACCGGGGAGCTGTTTTTT. Together with reference TRBV28 and TRBJ2-2, the CDR3 gives the full variable domain: DVKVTQSSRYLVKRTGEKVFLECVQDMDHENMFWYRQDPGLGLRLIYFSYDVKMKEKGDIPEGYSVSREKKERFSLILESASTNQTSMYLCASSLLAGGRATGELFFGEGSRLTVL.

V and J are TRBV5-1 and TRBJ2-2, with D perhaps TRBD2 (6 bases). Trimming shortened V by 0 bases and J by 3 bases, and 18 bases separated the two germline ends. Germline V gene data show CDR1 as SGHRS and CDR2 as YFSETQ. This CDR3 region has 18 residues. This CDR3 reads CASSLEPSPREDTGELFF. The CDR3 nucleotides read TGCGCCAGCAGCTTGGAGCCCAGTCCCAGGGAGGACACCGGGGAGCTGTTTTTT.

Regarding this clone: Additional DNA sequences in this sample encode the identical CDR3. The gene calls are TRBV5-4 and TRBJ1-2, with D uncertain. This CDR3 contains 12 residues. The V end was cut by 0 bases, the J end by 4 bases, with 4 bases between. Germline values: CDR1 SGHNT, CDR2 YYREEE (reference sequence). The DNA for the CDR3 is TGTGCCAGCAGCTTGGACAGCTATGGCTACACCTTC. Protein product: CASSLDSYGYTF. The complete variable domain, with remaining parts taken from reference TRBV5-4 and TRBJ1-2, reads ETGVTQSPTHLIKTRGQQVTLRCSSQSGHNTVSWYQQALGQGPQFIFQYYREEENGRGNFPPRFSGLQFPNYSSELNVNALELDDSALYLCASSLDSYGYTFGSGTRLTVV.

This chain joins TRBV7-2 and TRBJ2-1, with TRBD2 identical over 10 bases. The CDR3 has 14 residues. V was clipped by 5 bases and J by 9 bases; unmatched bases: 7. CDR1 is SGHTA and CDR2 is FQGNSA in the germline V gene. CDR3 region: CASSSGRGPIEQFF. The DNA for the CDR3 is TGTGCCAGCAGCAGCGGGAGGGGCCCCATTGAGCAGTTCTTC. The full variable domain, completed using reference TRBV7-2 and TRBJ2-1, is GAGVSQSPSNKVTEKGKDVELRCDPISGHTALYWYRQSLGQGLEFLIYFQGNSAPDKSGLPSDRFSAERTGGSVSTLTIQRTQQEDSAVYLCASSSGRGPIEQFFGPGTRLTVL.

V gene TRBV2 combines with J gene TRBJ1-3; tentative D call: TRBD1 (5 bases). V lost 8 bases and J 0 bases, leaving 14 bases between the germline ends. CDR3 size: 15 residues. Germline CDR1 SNHLY, CDR2 FYNNEI. CDR3 nucleotides: TGTGCCAGCCAGGAGGGGATCTACTCTGGAAACACCATATATTTT. Translated: CASQEGIYSGNTIYF.

This chain's CDR3 is CASSLATSGRGDTQYF. The CDR3, as DNA: TGTGCCAGCAGCTTAGCTACTAGCGGGAGGGGAGATACGCAGTATTTT. The rearrangement links TRBV7-2 to TRBJ2-3; 13 bases are a match to TRBD2. The CDR3 has 16 residues. The V gene's germline CDR1 is SGHTA and CDR2 FQGNSA. The V and J ends lost 0 bases and 5 bases, in that order; junction bases with no gene match: 2. Combining the CDR3 with reference TRBV7-2 and TRBJ2-3 gives the whole variable domain GAGVSQSPSNKVTEKGKDVELRCDPISGHTALYWYRQSLGQGLEFLIYFQGNSAPDKSGLPSDRFSAERTGGSVSTLTIQRTQQEDSAVYLCASSLATSGRGDTQYFGPGTRLTVL.

This clone is a singleton in its sample. This chain connects TRBV11-2 to TRBJ2-7; the D gene is possibly TRBD1 (5 bases). Germline V gene lookup returns CDR1 SGHAT and CDR2 FQNNGV. The CDR3 totals 15 residues. The germline V and J ends were trimmed by 0 bases and 2 bases, with 11 bases remaining between them. CDR3 nucleotides: TGTGCCAGCAGCTTAGATACCTCAGGGACCTACGAGCAGTACTTC. Protein product: CASSLDTSGTYEQYF.

This chain connects TRBV28 to TRBJ2-1; 9 bases match TRBD2. Germline CDR1 and CDR2: MDHEN and SYDVKM. This CDR3 has 14 amino acids. V dropped 3 bases and J dropped 9; count of bases not matched to a gene: 6. The CDR3 region is CASSFSGRLVEQFF. The CDR3 bases are TGTGCCAGCAGTTTTAGCGGGAGATTGGTTGAGCAGTTCTTC.

J is TRBJ2-2 and V is TRBV7-9, with D perhaps TRBD2 (5 bases). Germline V gives CDR1 SEHNR, CDR2 FQNEAQ (reference sequence). CDR3 length: 17 amino acids. V was clipped by 5 bases and J by 1 base, with 17 bases between them. This CDR3 is CASSPLGKDLNTGELFF. The CDR3 coding sequence is TGTGCCAGCAGCCCCCTGGGAAAGGACTTGAACACCGGGGAGCTGTTTTTT.

The rearrangement uses TRBV6-5 and TRBJ1-1; D is undetermined. Trimming removed 5 bases from V and 4 bases from J, with 8 bases in between. The CDR3 covers 12 residues. Germline values: CDR1 MNHEY, CDR2 SVGAGI. In nucleotides, the CDR3 is TGTGCCAGCAGTAACCGGGGCACTGAAGCTTTCTTT. Translating gives CASSNRGTEAFF.

CDR3 coding DNA: TGCAGTGCTAGTAGATGGGGACAGGGTAAAAACAATGAGCAGTTCTTC. This translates into CSASRWGQGKNNEQFF. The chain carries TRBV20-1 and TRBJ2-1; 9 positions match TRBD1. The junction had 11 bases not matched to a gene; V was cut back by 3 bases and J by 5 bases. CDR1 and CDR2 from the germline V gene are DFQATT and SNEGSKA (reference sequence). The CDR3 runs to 16 residues.

J is TRBJ2-1 and V is TRBV3-1 (or the pseudogene TRBV3-2), with 9 bases fitting TRBD1. V shed 2 bases, J shed 12 bases, and the junction held 8 bases outside the gene matches. Germline-derived CDR1 and CDR2 are LGHDT and YNNKEL (reference sequence). The CDR3 has 14 residues. This CDR3 reads CASSQPFPDRGQFF. The CDR3 bases are TGTGCCAGCAGCCAACCCTTCCCGGACAGGGGGCAGTTCTTC.

CDR3 amino acids: CASSARTGWGNQPQHF. The CDR3 bases are TGTGCCAGCAGTGCCCGGACAGGTTGGGGCAATCAGCCCCAGCATTTT. The chain is built from TRBV6-1 and TRBJ1-5; 7 bases agree with TRBD1. Germline V CDR1 and CDR2: MNHNS, SASEGT. The CDR3 loop spans 16 amino acids. V shed 4 bases, J shed 2 bases, and the junction held 8 bases outside the gene matches.

The V gene is TRBV7-8, the J gene TRBJ1-2, with TRBD1 matching 10 bases. The ends lost 4 bases at V and 3 bases at J; junction bases unmatched: 11. This CDR3 comprises 17 residues. Germline assignment: CDR1 SGHVS and CDR2 FQNEAQ. The CDR3 protein is CASSSPPTGGLDYGYTF. The CDR3 nucleotides read TGTGCCAGCAGCTCTCCGCCGACAGGGGGCTTGGACTATGGCTACACCTTC.

The genes are TRBV29-1 and TRBJ1-4; tentative D call: TRBD1 (5 bases). Trimming shortened V by 6 bases and J by 8 bases, and 19 bases separated the two germline ends. The CDR3 has 14 residues. Germline assignment: CDR1 SQVTM and CDR2 ANQGSEA. The CDR3 DNA is TGCAGCGTGACCGCAGGGAGGGTTGGGGAAAAACTGTTTTTT. Its protein is CSVTAGRVGEKLFF.